This T cell receptor (beta chain) is from a study of blood T cell repertoires in COVID-19 (dated by TCRdb to about 2020). About the study as a whole: Samples from collaborators originated in the United States, Italy and Spain and spanned both the acute and convalescent phases of COVID-19. The prospective study material was composed of cDNA or gDNA derived from T cells, B-cell-depleted T cells, or PBMCs. Deeply sampled blood TCRbeta repertoires from subjects exposed to, actively infected with, or recovered from COVID-19 were included in the dataset. The repertoires were released in a freely available public database intended as a resource for research on the immune response to SARS-CoV-2. The samples were drawn from the first 160 participants of the ongoing ImmuneRACE study and from over 950 subjects provided by 6 global collaborators. A de-identified subject ID, COVID-19 status, age in years and sex were almost always included in the sample metadata. Where HLA class I and class II types were available, the types were taken from metadata supplied by the sample provider, not from assay-based typing.

V was cut back by 3 bases and J by 1 base, leaving a gap of 11 bases between them. In the germline V gene (reference sequence), CDR1 corresponds to MNHEY and CDR2 to SMNVEV. Including the terminal cysteine and phenylalanine, the CDR3 comprises 15 residues. The entry retains the CDR3 DNA only, 45 bases that are in frame from base 1. The immunoSEQ Assay, a bias-controlled multiplex PCR, was used to amplify TCRbeta CDR3 regions from genomic DNA. The original pipeline was this. Within the assay, amplification of reference gene primers was used to estimate how many nucleated cells each sample contained. To quantify the absolute abundance of each unique TCRbeta CDR3 rearrangement, sequence reads were collapsed and filtered. For each sample, productive Simpson clonality was calculated as the square root of Simpson's diversity index over productive rearrangements. The source is immuneACCESS, and TCRdb retained only in-frame sequences with V and J called. Part of the clones is not carried over; for the studies checked, unresolved V genes explain less than half of this, and the remainder is unexplained. Clonal size and the V and J genes are those of that table, whereas D and trimming came from the DNA. The sample table contains about 430,000 clones; only one count was recorded for nearly 90% of them. Approximately 1.5% of the sample is held by the ten biggest clonotypes.

Enrolling through a virtual design, the prospective study's participants ranged in age from roughly 18 to 100 years and lived across 20 to 25 United States geographic areas. To assign participants to cohorts, the prospective study relied on clinical history that participants themselves reported in a screening survey and a study questionnaire. Exposed participants were defined as having been in contact with someone with a PCR-confirmed or clinician-diagnosed COVID-19 case within 2 weeks of study entry. In the prospective study, mobile phlebotomists collected whole blood, serum and a nasopharyngeal or oropharyngeal swab from each participant. Additional blood draws and questionnaires over an approximately two-month period could optionally be provided by prospective study participants. Before DNA extraction, blood samples from the prospective study were shipped at room temperature or frozen. General findings and caveats noted by the study authors: Clinical and demographic metadata were provided uncurated, with the amount varying by source and participant.

With respect to this clone: This receptor's antigen is unknown. Base qualities were left out, and no much larger clone turns up one base away.

Sequenced: PBMCs or T cells enriched from blood (not recorded which). The chain links TRBV27 with TRBJ2-3; matching of 5 bases hints at TRBD2 as the D gene. The source is a woman between 18 and 29 years old who had been exposed to COVID-19. The DNA sequence is TGTGCCAGCAGTTTTGCCGGGGTACGCACAGATACGCAGTATTTT. Its protein product is CASSFAGVRTDTQYF.